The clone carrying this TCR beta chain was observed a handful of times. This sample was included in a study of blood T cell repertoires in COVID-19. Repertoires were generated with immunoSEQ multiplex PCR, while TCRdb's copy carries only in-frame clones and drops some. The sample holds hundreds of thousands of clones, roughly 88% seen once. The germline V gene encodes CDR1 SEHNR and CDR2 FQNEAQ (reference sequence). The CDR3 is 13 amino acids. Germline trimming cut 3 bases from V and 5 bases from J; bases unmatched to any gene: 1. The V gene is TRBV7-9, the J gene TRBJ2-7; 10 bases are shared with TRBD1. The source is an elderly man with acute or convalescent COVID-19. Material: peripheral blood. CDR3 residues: CASSLGTGDEQYF. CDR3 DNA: TGTGCCAGCAGCTTGGGGACAGGGGACGAGCAGTACTTC.